Listed below are T cell receptor beta chains from one sample, sequenced in a study of T cells in Graves' hyperthyroidism and ophthalmopathy. One entry per CDR3 protein results from TCRdb running MiXCR on the multiplex PCR reads. This table has fewer than 450,000 distinct CDR3 sequences, about 18% appearing once. Material: blood. The receptors stem from a woman in her twenties or thirties with Graves' hyperthyroidism that later progressed to Graves' ophthalmopathy. Each CDR3 is given with its conserved first and last residue. The D gene is left open where the match is weak. Where a row states a size, it is once, few, many or the class of an expanded clone; other rows omit it.

size,V,D,J,DNA,CDR3
.,TRBV6-1,.,TRBJ2-7,TGTGCCAGTTGCCAAACGGACGGTCGATTTGAGCAGTACTTC,CASCQTDGRFEQYF
many,TRBV20-1,TRBD2,TRBJ2-7,TGCAGTGCTGGGGGACTAGCGGACTACGAGCAGTACTTC,CSAGGLADYEQYF
many,TRBV27,TRBD2,TRBJ2-7,TGTGCCAGCTCGGGGGGGGCCTACGAGCAGTACTTC,CASSGGAYEQYF
many,TRBV11-2,.,TRBJ2-4,TGTGCCAGCAGCTTGTGGACCTGGAACATTCAGTACTTC,CASSLWTWNIQYF
.,TRBV5-4,TRBD1,TRBJ2-7,TGTGCCAGCAGCGATTGGACAGGGAGAGCCTACGAGCAGTACTTC,CASSDWTGRAYEQYF
few,TRBV18,.,TRBJ2-5,TGTGCCAGCTCACCACCTGGACAGCTTGCCGGAGGGGAGACCCAGTACTTC,CASSPPGQLAGGETQYF
many,TRBV5-6,.,TRBJ2-7,TGTGCCAGCAGCTTACTCTCCTACGAGCAGTACTTC,CASSLLSYEQYF
many,TRBV27,TRBD2,TRBJ2-7,TGTGCCAGCAGTTTGGGGACTAGCGGGAGTTGGTCCTACGAGCAGTACTTC,CASSLGTSGSWSYEQYF
.,TRBV20-1,.,TRBJ2-2,TGCAGTGCTAGGACCCTATTAGCGAGCACCGGGGAGCTGTTTTTT,CSARTLLASTGELFF
many,TRBV6-1,.,TRBJ1-2,TGTGCCAGCAGTGAAAGGCGGGGAAGATTCTCTGGCTACACCTTC,CASSERRGRFSGYTF
many,TRBV7-9,.,TRBJ1-1,TGTGCCAGCTCCGAGCCGGGTACTGAAGCTTTCTTT,CASSEPGTEAFF
.,TRBV3-1,TRBD1,TRBJ1-2,TGTGCCAGCAGCCCAGAGACAGGGGGTAGGAATGGCTACACCTTC,CASSPETGGRNGYTF
.,TRBV25-1,.,TRBJ2-5,TGTGCCAGCAGTTACGGAGAAGAGACCCAGTACTTC,CASSYGEETQYF